The rows below give T cell receptor beta chains drawn from one sample of a study of Graves' ophthalmopathy and Graves' hyperthyroidism. One entry per CDR3 protein results from TCRdb running MiXCR on the multiplex PCR reads. The sample shows approximately 460,000 distinct CDR3 sequences, approximately 15% of them seen only once. Sequenced input: blood. The receptor source for this set is a woman in her 30s with Graves' ophthalmopathy. The CDR3 runs from the conserved cysteine through the conserved F or W. D genes are given only for firm matches.

d_gene: -
v_gene: TRBV6-1
j_gene: TRBJ1-2
CDR3aa: CASSQRTEANYGYTF

d_gene: -
v_gene: TRBV28
j_gene: TRBJ1-1
CDR3aa: CASSLPGYEAFF

d_gene: TRBD2
v_gene: TRBV28
j_gene: TRBJ2-5
CDR3aa: CASRRTSGRARIETQYF

d_gene: -
v_gene: TRBV5-1
j_gene: TRBJ2-5
CDR3aa: CASSPMSGQTQYF

d_gene: -
v_gene: TRBV19
j_gene: TRBJ1-2
CDR3aa: CASSISDNSADYTF

d_gene: TRBD1
v_gene: TRBV28
j_gene: TRBJ2-7
CDR3aa: CASSFRGQTFYEQYF

d_gene: -
v_gene: TRBV24-1
j_gene: TRBJ1-5
CDR3aa: CATRQGGNQPQHF

d_gene: -
v_gene: TRBV7-8
j_gene: TRBJ2-2
CDR3aa: CASSPIDPWPNTGELFF

d_gene: -
v_gene: TRBV6-2/TRBV6-3
j_gene: TRBJ2-7
CDR3aa: CASSYLVLGLSEQYF

d_gene: -
v_gene: TRBV20-1
j_gene: TRBJ2-7
CDR3aa: CSANYEQYF

d_gene: -
v_gene: TRBV25-1
j_gene: TRBJ1-2
CDR3aa: CASSEGGTANYGYTF

d_gene: -
v_gene: TRBV12-3/TRBV12-4
j_gene: TRBJ2-7
CDR3aa: CASSPTGSTYEQYF

d_gene: -
v_gene: TRBV12-3/TRBV12-4
j_gene: TRBJ2-5
CDR3aa: CASSSGTQQETQYF

d_gene: -
v_gene: TRBV27
j_gene: TRBJ2-7
CDR3aa: CASSSPPTYEQYF

d_gene: TRBD2
v_gene: TRBV19
j_gene: TRBJ2-7
CDR3aa: CASSMLAGGTYEQYF

d_gene: TRBD1
v_gene: TRBV18
j_gene: TRBJ1-1
CDR3aa: CASSLETGAYTEAFF

d_gene: -
v_gene: TRBV6-2/TRBV6-3
j_gene: TRBJ1-2
CDR3aa: CASSNGEGYTF

d_gene: -
v_gene: TRBV20-1
j_gene: TRBJ1-5
CDR3aa: CSARGPRTRYSNQPQHF

d_gene: -
v_gene: TRBV6-1
j_gene: TRBJ2-2
CDR3aa: CASSGDRFYTGELFF

d_gene: -
v_gene: TRBV28
j_gene: TRBJ2-5
CDR3aa: CASGGTQYF

d_gene: -
v_gene: TRBV20-1
j_gene: TRBJ1-2
CDR3aa: CSANSNGTPDYGYTF

d_gene: -
v_gene: TRBV30
j_gene: TRBJ1-2
CDR3aa: CAWSPVERGPDGYTF

d_gene: -
v_gene: TRBV12-3/TRBV12-4
j_gene: TRBJ2-7
CDR3aa: CASSLAENYEQYF

d_gene: -
v_gene: TRBV9
j_gene: TRBJ1-1
CDR3aa: CASSATGNYDTEAFF

d_gene: -
v_gene: TRBV6-2/TRBV6-3
j_gene: TRBJ1-2
CDR3aa: CASSYYPVGGIPSNGYTF

d_gene: TRBD2
v_gene: TRBV6-1
j_gene: TRBJ2-7
CDR3aa: CASGTSEYEQYF

d_gene: TRBD1
v_gene: TRBV6-1
j_gene: TRBJ2-2
CDR3aa: CASSGGQGTTELFF

d_gene: TRBD1
v_gene: TRBV6-1
j_gene: TRBJ1-1
CDR3aa: CASGRQGVKAFF

d_gene: -
v_gene: TRBV28
j_gene: TRBJ1-5
CDR3aa: CASSRSGGNQPQHF

d_gene: -
v_gene: TRBV5-8
j_gene: TRBJ1-3
CDR3aa: CASSWTAKGGNTIYF

d_gene: TRBD1
v_gene: TRBV2
j_gene: TRBJ2-2
CDR3aa: CASSGLRGTGSTGELFF

d_gene: -
v_gene: TRBV12-3/TRBV12-4
j_gene: TRBJ1-2
CDR3aa: CASSLAGGLVRGYTF

d_gene: -
v_gene: TRBV11-2
j_gene: TRBJ2-5
CDR3aa: CASSSRTAQQETQYF

d_gene: TRBD1
v_gene: TRBV11-1
j_gene: TRBJ2-2
CDR3aa: CASNTPKDRANTGELFF

d_gene: -
v_gene: TRBV29-1
j_gene: TRBJ1-1
CDR3aa: CSSEGGLRTEAFF

d_gene: -
v_gene: TRBV15
j_gene: TRBJ1-5
CDR3aa: CATSRDLSNQPQHF

d_gene: -
v_gene: TRBV10-3
j_gene: TRBJ1-1
CDR3aa: CAISRQEFNTEAFF